Following are 4 T cell receptor beta chains from one sample sequenced in a study of cytomegalovirus exposure and HLA in healthy donors. Amplification used 60 Vbeta primers and 13 Jbeta primers. Measured with immunoSEQ multiplex PCR; TCRdb has only the in-frame clones, and not every one. The sample has some 130,000 clones, about four fifths seen once. The sequenced sample consisted of PBMCs. The source of these receptors is a woman between 40 and 55 years old in good health and CMV-seronegative.

The genes are TRBV7-9 and TRBJ2-7, with 13 positions matching TRBD2. Germline V gives CDR1 SEHNR, CDR2 FQNEAQ (reference sequence). The CDR3 has 17 residues. V dropped 5 bases and J dropped 3; count of bases not matched to a gene: 10. Written as DNA, the CDR3 is TGTGCCAGCAGCCCTCAACTAGCGGGAGGGGGGGGCTACGAGCAGTACTTC. Protein product: CASSPQLAGGGGYEQYF.

The chain uses TRBV2 and TRBJ2-2; D not resolved. V was trimmed by 4 bases and J by 0 bases, leaving 9 bases between them. CDR3 size: 15 residues. Germline V gene data show CDR1 as SNHLY and CDR2 as FYNNEI. The CDR3 DNA follows: TGTGCCAGCAGTGTGTTACAAACGAACACCGGGGAGCTGTTTTTT. This translates into CASSVLQTNTGELFF.

The chain uses TRBV2 and TRBJ2-5; D possibly corresponds to TRBD2 (6 bases). V dropped 9 bases and J dropped 5 bases, with 13 bases sitting between them. The V gene's germline CDR1 is SNHLY and CDR2 FYNNEI. CDR3 length: 12 amino acids. CDR3 nucleotide sequence: TGTGCCAGGGGACTGAGGAGTGAGACCCAGTACTTC. Protein product: CARGLRSETQYF.

The gene calls are TRBV7-2 and TRBJ2-1, with TRBD2 matching over 10 bases. Germline values: CDR1 SGHTA, CDR2 FQGNSA. J was trimmed by 7 bases and V by 1 base; bases with no gene match: 4. This CDR3 has 15 amino acids. The CDR3 loop reads CASSLVVAGGNEQFF. CDR3 nucleotide sequence: TGTGCCAGCAGCTTAGTGGTAGCGGGGGGTAATGAGCAGTTCTTC.